This T cell receptor beta chain was retrieved from a study of graft-versus-host responses after intestinal transplantation. In the study overall: Every one of the recipients received anti-thymocyte globulin induction and afterwards took tacrolimus and steroids for about 3 years. Study findings and constraints: GvH clones surfaced in recipient marrow, some emerging earlier in ileum or blood. Early post-transplant HvG declines were associated with peak circulating GvH clone levels.

Sorted cells were CFSE-low CD3+CD4+ or CD3+CD8+ proliferating responders. This clone was seen a handful of times. Deletions cut 4 bases from V and 2 bases from J, with 8 bases between. The CDR3 is 12 residues long. The germline V gene has CDR1 SQVTM and CDR2 ANQGSEA. Libraries were prepared by immunoSEQ multiplex PCR; TCRdb keeps only in-frame clonotypes and omits some of them. Here the sample spans 15,000 to 18,000 clones, 33% being singletons. The sample was alloreactive CD4+ T cells from a mixed lymphocyte reaction culture, taken before intestinal transplant. Subset in this sample: CFSE-low proliferating T cells sorted from approximately six-day pre-transplant mixed lymphocyte reaction (GvH or HvG direction). The chain uses TRBV29-1 and TRBJ1-1; D gene unclear. This receptor was taken from a human patient who received an intestinal transplant. CDR3 sequence (DNA): TGCAGCGTTGTCTACAGAAACACTGAAGCTTTCTTT. Encoded protein: CSVVYRNTEAFF.